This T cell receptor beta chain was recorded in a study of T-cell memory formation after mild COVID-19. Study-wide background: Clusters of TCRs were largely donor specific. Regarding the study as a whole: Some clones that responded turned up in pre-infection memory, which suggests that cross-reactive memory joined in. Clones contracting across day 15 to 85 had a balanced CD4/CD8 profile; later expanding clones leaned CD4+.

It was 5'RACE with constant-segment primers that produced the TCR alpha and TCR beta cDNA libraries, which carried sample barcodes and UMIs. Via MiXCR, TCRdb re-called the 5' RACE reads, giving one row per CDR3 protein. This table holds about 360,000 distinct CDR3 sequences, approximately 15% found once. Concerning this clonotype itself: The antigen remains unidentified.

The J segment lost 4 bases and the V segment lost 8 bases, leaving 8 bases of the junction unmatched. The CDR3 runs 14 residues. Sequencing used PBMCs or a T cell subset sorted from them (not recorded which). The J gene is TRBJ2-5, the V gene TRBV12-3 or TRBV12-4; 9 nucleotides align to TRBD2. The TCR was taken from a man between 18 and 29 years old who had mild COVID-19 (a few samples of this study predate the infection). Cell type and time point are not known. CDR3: CASARRGGSETQYF. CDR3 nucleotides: TGTGCCAGCGCTCGGCGGGGGGGCTCAGAGACCCAGTACTTC.